Listed here are 17 T cell receptor beta chains from one sample, sequenced in a study of shared clonotypes between healthy human individuals. Profiled with immunoSEQ multiplex PCR; TCRdb holds only in-frame clones, not every one. The profile shows about 2.4 million clones, over 85% of them singletons. Sequences were obtained from naive CD4+ T cells from PBMCs. Documented subset: CD45RA+ positively selected. The receptors derive from a man between 18 and 35 years old in good health. Some clones in this sample may be carry-over from other donors' samples.

In regard to this clone: At the DNA level, this CDR3 is encoded by other sequences in the same sample as well. DNA for the CDR3: TGTGCCAGCAGTAGACACTTGAACACTGAAGCTTTCTTT. As protein: CASSRHLNTEAFF. The chain is built from TRBV6-5 and TRBJ1-1; the D is unclear. Germline V lookup: CDR1 MNHEY, CDR2 SVGAGI. Trimming left V 5 bases short and J 0 bases short, with 7 bases between. This CDR3 has 13 residues.

This chain connects TRBV6-4 to TRBJ2-1, with D perhaps being TRBD1 or TRBD2 (5 bases each). Trimming removed 0 bases at V and 12 bases at J, with 15 bases between. This CDR3 has 14 amino acids. Germline V gene sequence: CDR1 MRHNA, CDR2 SNTAGT. The CDR3 loop is CASSDSTLLGGQFF. The CDR3 nucleotides are TGTGCCAGCAGTGACTCAACGCTCCTTGGGGGGCAGTTCTTC.

The table lists this clone with a few counts. This rearrangement joins TRBV5-6 to TRBJ1-1; D unresolved. CDR3 length: 13 amino acids. V was pared by 5 bases and J by 7 bases, with 15 bases between. Germline V gives CDR1 SGHDT, CDR2 YYEEEE. The CDR3 spells CASSLRVRSEAFF. Here the CDR3 DNA reads TGTGCCAGCAGTCTAAGGGTAAGGAGTGAAGCTTTCTTT.

The V gene is TRBV5-1, the J gene TRBJ2-3, with D possibly matching TRBD2 (8 bases). Trimming left V 2 bases short and J 3 bases short, with 31 bases between. The CDR3 is made up of 21 amino acids. Germline V CDR1 and CDR2: SGHRS, YFSETQ. This CDR3 is CASSFGPGQSGGGQATDTQYF. The CDR3, as DNA: TGCGCCAGCAGCTTTGGTCCGGGACAGTCCGGCGGGGGGCAGGCAACAGATACGCAGTATTTT. Full variable domain (missing parts from reference TRBV5-1 and TRBJ2-3): KAGVTQTPRYLIKTRGQQVTLSCSPISGHRSVSWYQQTPGQGLQFLFEYFSETQRNKGNFPGRFSGRQFSNSRSEMNVSTLELGDSALYLCASSFGPGQSGGGQATDTQYFGPGTRLTVL.

V is TRBV2 and J is TRBJ2-1, with 8 bases matching TRBD2. Losses at the gene ends were 7 bases for V and 8 bases for J; bases not matched to a gene: 7. This CDR3 is 13 amino acids long. CDR1 is SNHLY, CDR2 FYNNEI, per germline. The CDR3 here is CASNSGMGDEQFF. The CDR3, as DNA: TGTGCCAGCAATAGCGGGATGGGTGATGAGCAGTTCTTC.

This chain links TRBV19 with TRBJ2-3; tentative D call: TRBD1 (5 bases). The germline V gene encodes CDR1 LNHDA and CDR2 SQIVND (reference sequence). Between the trimmed V and J ends, which lost 5 bases and 4 bases, there was a span of 16 bases. This CDR3 comprises 15 residues. CDR3 region: CASSPQGSGADTQYF. The CDR3 nucleotides read TGTGCCAGTAGTCCCCAGGGATCTGGCGCAGATACGCAGTATTTT.

Remarks on this clone: This same CDR3 is encoded by further DNA sequences in the sample. This chain uses TRBV5-1 with TRBJ2-2, with a weak D call TRBD2 (5 bases). The V end was cut by 2 bases, the J end by 2 bases, with 7 bases between. The CDR3 runs to 14 residues. Germline CDR1 is SGHRS and CDR2 is YFSETQ. In DNA form, the CDR3 reads TGCGCCAGCAGCTTCGAGGGAAACACCGGGGAGCTGTTTTTT. This gives the protein CASSFEGNTGELFF. The full variable domain, completed using reference TRBV5-1 and TRBJ2-2, is KAGVTQTPRYLIKTRGQQVTLSCSPISGHRSVSWYQQTPGQGLQFLFEYFSETQRNKGNFPGRFSGRQFSNSRSEMNVSTLELGDSALYLCASSFEGNTGELFFGEGSRLTVL.

The chain combines TRBV7-9 with TRBJ1-1; D uncertain. CDR1 is SEHNR, CDR2 FQNEAQ, per germline (reference sequence). This CDR3 contains 14 residues. Trimming shortened V by 5 bases and J by 1 base, and 11 bases separated the two germline ends. CDR3 protein: CASSPGHKNTEAFF. In DNA form, the CDR3 reads TGTGCCAGCAGCCCTGGGCACAAGAACACTGAAGCTTTCTTT.

The V gene is TRBV7-2, the J gene TRBJ2-5; 8 bases match TRBD2. The CDR3 length is 14 residues. CDR1 and CDR2 (germline): SGHTA, FQGNSA. The J segment lost 5 bases and the V segment lost 4 bases, leaving 6 bases of the junction unmatched. The CDR3 DNA follows: TGTGCCAGCAGCTCCGGGACTAGGTATGAGACCCAGTACTTC. It encodes CASSSGTRYETQYF.

The gene calls are TRBV28 and TRBJ2-1, with D perhaps TRBD2 (5 bases). This CDR3 has 14 residues. Trimming took 10 bases from V and 5 from J, leaving 18 bases between them. Germline assignment: CDR1 MDHEN and CDR2 SYDVKM. The CDR3 DNA is TGTGCCATCCTCCCGCGGTGGGAGAACAATGAGCAGTTCTTC. This codes for CAILPRWENNEQFF.

V gene TRBV6-1 combines with J gene TRBJ2-7, with D perhaps matching TRBD1 (6 bases). The V gene's germline CDR1 is MNHNS and CDR2 SASEGT. The CDR3 extends over 14 amino acids. Deletions cut 6 bases from V and 2 bases from J, with 14 bases between. In DNA, the CDR3 is TGTGCCAGCAGCAATGCCAGGGGTACCTACGAGCAGTACTTC. Amino acids: CASSNARGTYEQYF.

The chain employs TRBV27 and TRBJ2-3, with 14 bases fitting TRBD2. J gave up 3 bases and V 4 bases, and 9 bases lay outside the gene matches. This CDR3 comprises 18 residues. Germline CDR1 reads MNHEY; CDR2 reads SMNVEV (reference sequence). This CDR3 is CASSSSPWTSGRTDTQYF. The CDR3 DNA reads TGTGCCAGCAGTTCAAGTCCTTGGACTAGCGGGAGGACAGATACGCAGTATTTT.

This clone showed up just once. The V call is TRBV10-3, the J call TRBJ2-3, with 8 bases aligning to TRBD2. The germline CDR1 and CDR2 sequences are ENHRY and SYGVKD. The CDR3 is 15 amino acids. V shed 8 bases, J shed 0 bases, and the junction held 7 bases outside the gene matches. The CDR3 protein is CAIGSGSKSTDTQYF. CDR3 DNA: TGTGCCATCGGAAGCGGGAGTAAGAGCACAGATACGCAGTATTTT.

The chain couples TRBV19 to TRBJ1-5, with 8 bases lining up with TRBD1. CDR3 size: 15 residues. The V and J ends lost 2 bases and 4 bases, in that order; junction bases with no gene match: 4. In germline, CDR1 is LNHDA, CDR2 SQIVND (reference sequence). CDR3 in amino acids: CASSITDRGNQPQHF. Written as DNA, the CDR3 is TGTGCCAGTAGTATAACAGACAGGGGAAATCAGCCCCAGCATTTT.

This rearrangement joins TRBV2 to TRBJ2-2, with 12 bases aligning to TRBD2. V lost 6 bases, J lost 6 bases, and 5 bases stayed unmatched. CDR3 length equals 15 residues. Germline V gene data show CDR1 as SNHLY and CDR2 as FYNNEI. The CDR3 sequence: CASRMRLAGAGELFF. The CDR3, as DNA: TGTGCCAGCAGGATGAGACTAGCGGGAGCCGGGGAGCTGTTTTTT.

This clone was observed once. The chain recombines TRBV29-1 with TRBJ1-1, with D possibly being TRBD1 (6 bases). Germline lookup yields CDR1 SQVTM and CDR2 ANQGSEA. The CDR3 sequence is 19 residues long. V was cut by 6 bases and J by 5 bases, with 34 bases left in between. This CDR3 reads CSVAPLFARMELGGTEAFF. The CDR3 coding sequence is TGCAGCGTGGCACCTCTCTTCGCGAGGATGGAGTTAGGGGGGACTGAAGCTTTCTTT.

This chain links TRBV5-4 with TRBJ2-1, with 7 nucleotides matching TRBD2. This CDR3 is 16 amino acids long. Germline loops: CDR1 SGHNT, CDR2 YYREEE (reference sequence). V shed 5 bases and J 0 bases; nucleotides not matched to a gene: 8. The CDR3, as DNA: TGTGCCAGCAGTTATACTAGCGCCGCCTCCTACAATGAGCAGTTCTTC. Protein: CASSYTSAASYNEQFF.